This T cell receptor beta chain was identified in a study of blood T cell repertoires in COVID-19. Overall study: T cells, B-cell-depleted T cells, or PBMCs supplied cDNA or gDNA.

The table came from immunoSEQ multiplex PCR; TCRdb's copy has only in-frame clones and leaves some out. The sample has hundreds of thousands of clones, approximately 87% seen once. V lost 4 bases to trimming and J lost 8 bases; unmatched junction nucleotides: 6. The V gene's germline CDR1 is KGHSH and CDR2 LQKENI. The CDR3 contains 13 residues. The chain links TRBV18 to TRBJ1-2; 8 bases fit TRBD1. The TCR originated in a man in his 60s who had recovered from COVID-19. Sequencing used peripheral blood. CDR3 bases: TGTGCCAGCTCACAGCAGGGGGCTGGAGGCTACACCTTC. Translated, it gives CASSQQGAGGYTF.